These 15 T cell receptor beta chains originate from one sample sequenced in a study of blood T cell repertoires in COVID-19. The protocol was immunoSEQ multiplex PCR, while the TCRdb copy is restricted to in-frame clones and leaves out a portion. The profile shows 150,000 to 200,000 clones, more than 70% of them singletons. Sequencing was carried out using peripheral blood. These receptors were taken from a woman between 55 and 75 years old with acute or convalescent COVID-19.

The rearrangement links TRBV10-2 to TRBJ2-1; 11 bases map to TRBD2. V was pared by 3 bases and J by 12 bases, with 7 bases of the junction left unmatched. The germline V gene encodes CDR1 WSHSY and CDR2 SAAADI. CDR3 size: 14 residues. CDR3 DNA: TGCGCCAGCAGTGAAGTACGCGGGACTAGCGGGCAGTTCTTC. This codes for CASSEVRGTSGQFF.

Many counts were recorded for this clone. The J gene is TRBJ2-1, the V gene TRBV27, with 10 bases that match TRBD1. The V gene's germline CDR1 is MNHEY and CDR2 SMNVEV (reference sequence). This CDR3 has 17 amino acids. V gave up 3 bases and J gave up 5 bases; unmatched junction bases: 10. CDR3 sequence reads: CASSFLPSGQGHNEQFF. CDR3 in DNA: TGTGCCAGCAGTTTTCTCCCCTCGGGACAGGGGCACAATGAGCAGTTCTTC.

This chain joins TRBV30 and TRBJ2-1; 7 bases fit TRBD2. CDR3 size: 16 residues. Germline assignment: CDR1 GTSNPN and CDR2 SVGIG (reference sequence). V dropped 5 bases and J dropped 7; count of bases not matched to a gene: 17. The CDR3 region is CAWERQGGRRVNEQFF. CDR3 bases: TGTGCCTGGGAACGCCAGGGAGGGCGTCGTGTGAATGAGCAGTTCTTC.

This clone was counted only a few times. The chain links TRBV5-4 to TRBJ1-6; the match to TRBD1 covers 9 bases. The junction had 7 bases not matched to a gene; V was cut back by 3 bases and J by 0 bases. Germline loops: CDR1 SGHNT, CDR2 YYREEE (reference sequence). This CDR3 is 18 amino acids long. The DNA of the CDR3 is TGTGCCAGCAGCTCGAGTGGACAGGGGAGCTCCTATAATTCACCCCTCCACTTT. Encoded protein: CASSSSGQGSSYNSPLHF.

This clone was picked up a small number of times. J is TRBJ2-5 and V is TRBV7-9, with unresolved D. Trimming left V 4 bases short and J 1 base short, with 16 bases between. CDR1 and CDR2 from the germline V gene are SEHNR and FQNEAQ (reference sequence). CDR3 length: 16 residues. The CDR3 region has the DNA TGTGCCAGCAGCTCCTACTTAACAGTTACCCAAGAGACCCAGTACTTC. It yields the protein CASSSYLTVTQETQYF.

The chain carries TRBV9 and TRBJ1-2; D gene unclear. This CDR3 is built from 12 residues. Germline V CDR1 and CDR2: SGDLS, YYNGEE. Trimming stripped 0 bases from V and 4 bases from J, with 4 bases between. CDR3 in DNA: TGTGCCAGCAGCGTAGCGGGCTATGGCTACACCTTC. Its translation: CASSVAGYGYTF. Full variable domain (missing parts from reference TRBV9 and TRBJ1-2): DSGVTQTPKHLITATGQRVTLRCSPRSGDLSVYWYQQSLDQGLQFLIQYYNGEERAKGNILERFSAQQFPDLHSELNLSSLELGDSALYFCASSVAGYGYTFGSGTRLTVV.

This clone was detected once. The chain combines TRBV6-2 or TRBV6-3 with TRBJ2-7, with TRBD2 matching over 7 bases. The V gene end was trimmed by 2 bases and the J gene end by 0 bases; junction bases not matched to a gene: 10. The CDR3 loop spans 17 amino acids. Germline loops: CDR1 MNHEY, CDR2 SVGEGT. The CDR3 protein is CASSYHSSGGSSYEQYF. CDR3 coding DNA: TGTGCCAGCAGTTACCATTCCTCTGGCGGGAGCTCCTACGAGCAGTACTTC.

The chain recombines TRBV28 with TRBJ1-6; 9 nucleotides agree with TRBD1. The germline V gene encodes CDR1 MDHEN and CDR2 SYDVKM. This CDR3 comprises 16 residues. V was clipped by 3 bases and J by 6 bases; unmatched bases: 6. CDR3 loop: CASSLGQGGFNSPLHF. The CDR3 coding sequence is TGTGCCAGCAGTTTGGGACAGGGAGGTTTTAATTCACCCCTCCACTTT. Based on the CDR3 plus reference TRBV28 and TRBJ1-6, the full variable domain is DVKVTQSSRYLVKRTGEKVFLECVQDMDHENMFWYRQDPGLGLRLIYFSYDVKMKEKGDIPEGYSVSREKKERFSLILESASTNQTSMYLCASSLGQGGFNSPLHFGNGTRLTVT.

The J gene is TRBJ1-6, the V gene TRBV19; a possible D gene is TRBD1 (6 bases). The CDR3 runs 15 residues. V gave up 3 bases and J gave up 6 bases, with 12 bases separating them. The V gene's germline CDR1 is LNHDA and CDR2 SQIVND (reference sequence). The CDR3 spells CASSIVRGANSPLHF. The CDR3 DNA is TGTGCCAGTAGTATTGTCAGGGGCGCTAATTCACCCCTCCACTTT.

This clone was detected only a few times. J is TRBJ2-1 and V is TRBV6-6, with 9 bases matching TRBD1. CDR1 is MNHNY, CDR2 SVGAGI, per germline (reference sequence). V was pared by 7 bases and J by 7 bases, with 8 bases of the junction left unmatched. The CDR3 contains 14 residues. CDR3: CASTHRGRINEQFF. The DNA of the CDR3 is TGTGCCAGCACTCACAGGGGGCGCATTAATGAGCAGTTCTTC.

The CDR3 DNA follows: TGTGCCAGCAGCCGAACAGGGGTCTCCTCTAATCAGCCCCAGCATTTT. Amino acids: CASSRTGVSSNQPQHF. This chain uses TRBV6-2 or TRBV6-3 with TRBJ1-5; 7 bases are shared with TRBD1. Looked up from germline, CDR1 is MNHEY and CDR2 is SVGEGT. Trimming cost V 6 bases and J 4 bases; bases outside gene matches: 12. CDR3 length: 16 residues.

This clone was detected once. The rearrangement uses TRBV5-1 and TRBJ2-3; D gene ambiguous. The CDR3 is made up of 15 amino acids. Trimming stripped 5 bases from V and 0 bases from J, with 13 bases between. Per the germline V gene, CDR1 is SGHRS and CDR2 is YFSETQ. The CDR3 sequence is CASRYLAASTDTQYF. The CDR3, as DNA: TGCGCCAGCAGGTACTTGGCGGCTAGCACAGATACGCAGTATTTT.

The genes are TRBV3-1 (or the pseudogene TRBV3-2) and TRBJ2-1, with D tentatively TRBD2 (5 bases). The V gene's germline CDR1 is LGHDT and CDR2 YNNKEL (reference sequence). V was shortened by 2 bases and J by 5 bases, with 7 bases between the two germline ends. CDR3 length: 13 amino acids. The CDR3 DNA follows: TGTGCCAGCAGCCAACTTAGCGACAATGAGCAGTTCTTC. The encoded protein is CASSQLSDNEQFF.

This clone was observed once. The chain carries TRBV24-1 and TRBJ2-1; a possible D gene is TRBD2 (7 bases). This CDR3 contains 23 residues. V shed 1 base and J shed 3 bases, with 33 bases lying between them. Germline V gene sequence: CDR1 KGHDR, CDR2 SFDVKD. CDR3 sequence: CATSDFTSLTSAGRGGIYNEQFF. Here the CDR3 DNA reads TGTGCCACCAGTGATTTTACCTCCCTGACCTCAGCGGGGAGGGGGGGGATCTACAATGAGCAGTTCTTC.

This clone was recorded once. CDR3 bases: TGTGCCAGCAGCTCGCTAGCGGTCTCCTACAATGAGCAGTTCTTC. Amino acid sequence: CASSSLAVSYNEQFF. The chain recombines TRBV5-5 with TRBJ2-1, with 7 bases aligning to TRBD2. Per the germline V gene, CDR1 is SGHKS and CDR2 is YYEKEE (reference sequence). CDR3 length: 15 amino acids. V was clipped by 3 bases and J by 0 bases; unmatched bases: 3. The whole variable domain, remainder taken from reference TRBV5-5 and TRBJ2-1, is DAGVTQSPTHLIKTRGQQVTLRCSPISGHKSVSWYQQVLGQGPQFIFQYYEKEERGRGNFPDRFSARQFPNYSSELNVNALLLGDSALYLCASSSLAVSYNEQFFGPGTRLTVL.